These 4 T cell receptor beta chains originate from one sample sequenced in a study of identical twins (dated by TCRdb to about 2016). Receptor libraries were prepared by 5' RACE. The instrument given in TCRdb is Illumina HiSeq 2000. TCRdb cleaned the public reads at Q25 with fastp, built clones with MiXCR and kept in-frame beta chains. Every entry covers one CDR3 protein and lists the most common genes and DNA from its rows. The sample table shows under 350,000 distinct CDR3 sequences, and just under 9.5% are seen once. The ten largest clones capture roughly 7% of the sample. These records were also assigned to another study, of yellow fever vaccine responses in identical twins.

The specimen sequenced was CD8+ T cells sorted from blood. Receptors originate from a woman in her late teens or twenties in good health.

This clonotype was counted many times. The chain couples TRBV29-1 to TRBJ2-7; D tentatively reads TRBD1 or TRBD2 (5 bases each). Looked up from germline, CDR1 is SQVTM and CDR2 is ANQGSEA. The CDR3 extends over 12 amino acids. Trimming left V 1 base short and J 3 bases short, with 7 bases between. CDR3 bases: TGCAGCGTTGAAGGAGGGGACTACGAGCAGTACTTC. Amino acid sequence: CSVEGGDYEQYF.

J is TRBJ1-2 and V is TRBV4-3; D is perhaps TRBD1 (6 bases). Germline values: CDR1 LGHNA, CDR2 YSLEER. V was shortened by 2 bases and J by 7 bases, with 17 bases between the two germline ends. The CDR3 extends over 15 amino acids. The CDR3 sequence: CASSQTPPTGGGYTF. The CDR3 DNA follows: TGCGCCAGCAGCCAAACCCCACCGACAGGAGGTGGCTACACCTTC.

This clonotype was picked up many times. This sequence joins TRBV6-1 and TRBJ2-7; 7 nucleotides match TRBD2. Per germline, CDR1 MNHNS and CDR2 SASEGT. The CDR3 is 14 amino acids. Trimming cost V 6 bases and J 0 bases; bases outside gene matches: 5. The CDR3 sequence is CASRIAGGSYEQYF. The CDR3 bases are TGTGCCAGCAGGATAGCGGGCGGCTCCTACGAGCAGTACTTC.

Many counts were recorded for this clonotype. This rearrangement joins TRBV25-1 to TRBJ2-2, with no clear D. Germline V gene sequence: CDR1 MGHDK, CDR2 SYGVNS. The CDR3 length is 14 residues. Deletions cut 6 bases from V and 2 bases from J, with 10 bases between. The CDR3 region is CASRLAANTGELFF. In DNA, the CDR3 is TGTGCCAGCAGATTGGCAGCAAACACCGGGGAGCTGTTTTTT.